This passage covers 15 T cell receptor beta chains from one sample sequenced in a study of naive and memory T cell subsets. Both TRBC1 and TRBC2 were covered by a beta constant-region primer of two equimolar oligonucleotides. TCRdb re-analysed the UMI-ligation and nested PCR reads in MiXCR, keeping a single row per CDR3 protein. The profile shows 23,000 or so distinct CDR3 sequences, 9.5% to 11% of them singletons. The sequenced sample consisted of central memory CD8+ T cells from blood. The receptors come from a human donor in good health.

The genes are TRBV28 and TRBJ2-2, with no clear D. Germline loops: CDR1 MDHEN, CDR2 SYDVKM. The CDR3 covers 13 residues. Trimming cost V 1 base and J 5 bases, with 5 bases left between them. The CDR3 protein is CASSLSATGELFF. Here the CDR3 DNA reads TGTGCCAGCAGTTTATCCGCAACCGGGGAGCTGTTTTTT.

This clonotype was seen at least ten times. The chain couples TRBV4-3 to TRBJ2-7; D is ambiguous. Germline V lookup: CDR1 LGHNA, CDR2 YSLEER. The CDR3 spans 16 residues. Trimming took 3 bases from V and 3 from J, leaving 18 bases between them. The CDR3 is CASSQHLGFELYEQYF. The CDR3 region has the DNA TGCGCCAGCAGCCAGCATCTCGGTTTTGAACTCTACGAGCAGTACTTC.

This clonotype appeared many times. V usage is TRBV11-2 and J usage is TRBJ2-1; D remains ambiguous. Germline lookup yields CDR1 SGHAT and CDR2 FQNNGV. The CDR3 has 18 residues. V was pared by 0 bases and J by 0 bases, with 15 bases between. CDR3 bases: TGTGCCAGCAGCTTAGACGGCCCGTTTCTGACCTCCTACAATGAGCAGTTCTTC. As protein: CASSLDGPFLTSYNEQFF. The full variable domain, its missing parts supplied by reference TRBV11-2 and TRBJ2-1, is EAGVAQSPRYKIIEKRQSVAFWCNPISGHATLYWYQQILGQGPKLLIQFQNNGVVDDSQLPKDRFSAERLKGVDSTLKIQPAKLEDSAVYLCASSLDGPFLTSYNEQFFGPGTRLTVL.

The sample holds many counts of this clonotype. The chain employs TRBV7-9 and TRBJ2-2; D unclear. CDR1 is SEHNR, CDR2 FQNEAQ, per germline (reference sequence). V lost 3 bases to trimming and J lost 0 bases, with 26 bases between them. The CDR3 has 21 amino acids. CDR3 bases: TGTGCCAGCAGCTTCCTTCCGGACCTGAGTGGTGGCGACGCGAACACCGGGGAGCTGTTTTTT. Its translation: CASSFLPDLSGGDANTGELFF.

In this sample, this clonotype turned up many times. The rearrangement links TRBV5-6 to TRBJ2-1; D gene unclear. Trimming shortened V by 3 bases and J by 0 bases, and 7 bases separated the two germline ends. Germline values: CDR1 SGHDT, CDR2 YYEEEE. The CDR3 runs 14 residues. The CDR3 nucleotides read TGTGCCAGCAGCTATGGTAGCTCCTACAATGAGCAGTTCTTC. It specifies CASSYGSSYNEQFF. The entire variable domain, with the rest obtained from reference TRBV5-6 and TRBJ2-1, is as follows: DAGVTQSPTHLIKTRGQQVTLRCSPKSGHDTVSWYQQALGQGPQFIFQYYEEEERQRGNFPDRFSGHQFPNYSSELNVNALLLGDSALYLCASSYGSSYNEQFFGPGTRLTVL.

This clonotype has a count of ten or more. The chain is built from TRBV28 and TRBJ2-7; TRBD1 agrees at 7 bases. This CDR3 contains 14 residues. In germline, CDR1 is MDHEN, CDR2 SYDVKM. Unmatched junction bases numbered 6, after V lost 7 bases and J lost 0 bases. The CDR3 is CASIMTGSSYEQYF. The CDR3 bases are TGTGCCAGCATTATGACAGGGAGCTCCTACGAGCAGTACTTC. Variable domain in full (rest from reference TRBV28 and TRBJ2-7): DVKVTQSSRYLVKRTGEKVFLECVQDMDHENMFWYRQDPGLGLRLIYFSYDVKMKEKGDIPEGYSVSREKKERFSLILESASTNQTSMYLCASIMTGSSYEQYFGPGTRLTVT.

This clonotype has just a few counts. V and J are TRBV24-1 and TRBJ2-4; 11 bases map to TRBD2. The ends lost 2 bases at V and 1 base at J; junction bases unmatched: 15. Per germline, CDR1 KGHDR and CDR2 SFDVKD. This CDR3 has 21 residues. The CDR3 here is CATSDSLTSGRLRRAKNIQYF. CDR3 coding DNA: TGTGCCACCAGTGATTCCCTCACTAGCGGGAGATTACGTCGGGCCAAAAACATTCAGTACTTC.

This rearrangement joins TRBV12-3 or TRBV12-4 to TRBJ2-1, with TRBD2 matching over 7 bases. V lost 3 bases, J lost 3 bases, and 5 bases stayed unmatched. This CDR3 is 15 amino acids long. The CDR3 DNA reads as TGTGCCAGCAGTTTGGGTAGCGGGCTCTACAATGAGCAGTTCTTC. Amino acid sequence: CASSLGSGLYNEQFF.

This chain links TRBV10-2 with TRBJ2-1, with D unclear. The germline CDR1 and CDR2 sequences are WSHSY and SAAADI. Trimming pared 0 bases from V and 7 bases from J, leaving 16 bases between. This CDR3 region has 16 residues. The CDR3 coding sequence is TGCGCCAGCAGTGAGTCGAAGACCAACAATAGAAATGAGCAGTTCTTC. Its translation is CASSESKTNNRNEQFF.

This clonotype came up a few times. This chain joins TRBV28 and TRBJ2-3; 15 positions match TRBD2. CDR1 MDHEN and CDR2 SYDVKM come from the germline V gene. The length of the CDR3 is 20 residues. The V segment lost 6 bases and the J segment 0 bases; nucleotides outside the gene matches: 13. The CDR3 is CASSSLPWTSGRGSTDTQYF. The DNA of the CDR3 is TGTGCCAGCAGCTCCTTACCCTGGACTAGCGGGAGGGGAAGCACAGATACGCAGTATTTT. Together with reference TRBV28 and TRBJ2-3, the CDR3 gives the full variable domain: DVKVTQSSRYLVKRTGEKVFLECVQDMDHENMFWYRQDPGLGLRLIYFSYDVKMKEKGDIPEGYSVSREKKERFSLILESASTNQTSMYLCASSSLPWTSGRGSTDTQYFGPGTRLTVL.

This clonotype was seen a handful of times. V gene TRBV7-2 combines with J gene TRBJ1-1; tentative D call: TRBD1 (6 bases). Between the trimmed V and J ends, which lost 8 bases and 8 bases, there was a span of 18 bases. Germline CDR1 is SGHTA and CDR2 is FQGNSA. The CDR3 runs 13 residues. In nucleotides, the CDR3 is TGTGCCAGCGGCTCCCTCGCGGGACAAGAAGCTTTCTTT. It encodes CASGSLAGQEAFF.

This clonotype has a count of ten or more. The V gene is TRBV29-1, the J gene TRBJ1-1; D remains unclear. The CDR3 spans 12 residues. The V end was cut by 0 bases, the J end by 3 bases, with 5 bases between. Germline assignment: CDR1 SQVTM and CDR2 ANQGSEA. The CDR3 coding sequence is TGCAGCGTTGAAGACAGGTACACTGAAGCTTTCTTT. Translating it yields CSVEDRYTEAFF.

This clonotype was counted ten times or more. The rearrangement joins TRBV2 to TRBJ1-2; 9 nucleotides line up with TRBD1. The CDR3 is 17 residues long. Trimming cost V 8 bases and J 2 bases; bases outside gene matches: 15. Germline values: CDR1 SNHLY, CDR2 FYNNEI. This CDR3 reads CASRRGQGSQRNYGYTF. The DNA for the CDR3 is TGTGCCAGCCGTCGGGGACAGGGCAGTCAGAGGAACTATGGCTACACCTTC.

The CDR3 DNA sequence: TGTGCCAGCAGGGTCCCGGGGTACTACGAGCAGTACTTC. This gives the protein CASRVPGYYEQYF. The chain has TRBV2 and TRBJ2-7, with D maybe TRBD2 (5 bases). The CDR3 has 13 residues. In germline, CDR1 is SNHLY, CDR2 FYNNEI. V lost 6 bases, J lost 3 bases, and 12 bases lay in between.

V gene TRBV19 combines with J gene TRBJ1-1, with 8 bases aligning to TRBD1. This CDR3 is 17 amino acids long. J lost 3 bases, V lost 2 bases, and 11 bases had no gene match. Germline V lookup: CDR1 LNHDA, CDR2 SQIVND (reference sequence). CDR3 residues: CASSIILDRGLDTEAFF. The CDR3 bases are TGTGCCAGTAGTATAATTCTAGACAGGGGACTCGACACTGAAGCTTTCTTT.